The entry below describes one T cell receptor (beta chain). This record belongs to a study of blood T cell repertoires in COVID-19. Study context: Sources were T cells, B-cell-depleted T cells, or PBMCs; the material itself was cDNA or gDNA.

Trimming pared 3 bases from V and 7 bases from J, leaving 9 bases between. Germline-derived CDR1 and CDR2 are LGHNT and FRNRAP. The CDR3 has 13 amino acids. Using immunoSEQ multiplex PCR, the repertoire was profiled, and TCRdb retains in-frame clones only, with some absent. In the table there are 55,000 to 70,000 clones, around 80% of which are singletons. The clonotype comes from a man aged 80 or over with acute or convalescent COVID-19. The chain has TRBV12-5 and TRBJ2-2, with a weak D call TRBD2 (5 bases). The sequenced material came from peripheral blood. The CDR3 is CASGFSGYGELFF. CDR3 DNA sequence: TGTGCTAGTGGTTTTTCGGGATACGGGGAGCTGTTTTTT.